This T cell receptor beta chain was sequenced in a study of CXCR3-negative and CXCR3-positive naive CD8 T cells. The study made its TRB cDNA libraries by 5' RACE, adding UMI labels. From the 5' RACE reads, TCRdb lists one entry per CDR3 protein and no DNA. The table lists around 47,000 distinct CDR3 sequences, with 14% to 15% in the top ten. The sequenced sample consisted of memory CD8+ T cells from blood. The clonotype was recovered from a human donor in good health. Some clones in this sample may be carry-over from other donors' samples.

CDR3 amino acids: CASSPTVGWDTGELFF. The chain is built from TRBV7-8 and TRBJ2-2; TCRdb's D call of TRBD2 is untestable without DNA. This CDR3 contains 16 residues. Germline CDR1 and CDR2: SGHVS and FQNEAQ.